Listed here are 21 T cell receptor beta chains from one sample, sequenced in a study of T cell responses to AZD1222 COVID-19 vaccine. The table came from immunoSEQ multiplex PCR; TCRdb's copy has only in-frame clones and leaves some out. Of roughly 140,000 clones detected, just over 90% appear once; the ten largest clones hold approximately 2%. Here the sequenced sample was peripheral blood, taken on day 0 of AZD1222 vaccination. These receptors originate from an adult in good health.

This clone showed up just once. The chain employs TRBV10-3 and TRBJ1-6, with 7 bases fitting TRBD1. With 5 bases clipped from V and 10 bases from J, the junction kept 8 bases outside the gene matches. Germline loops: CDR1 ENHRY, CDR2 SYGVKD. The CDR3 is 14 amino acids. CDR3 DNA: TGTGCCATCAGTTCCGGGACAGCCGCATCACCCCTCCACTTT. Amino acids: CAISSGTAASPLHF.

The V call is TRBV2, the J call TRBJ2-7, with 9 bases identical to TRBD1. CDR3 size: 14 residues. V lost 7 bases and J lost 2; bases outside the gene matches: 6. Looked up from germline, CDR1 is SNHLY and CDR2 is FYNNEI. The CDR3 DNA reads as TGTGCCAGCACTATGGACAGGGGAACCTACGAGCAGTACTTC. It codes for CASTMDRGTYEQYF.

The J gene is TRBJ1-5, the V gene TRBV27; a possible D gene is TRBD1 (6 bases). V was cut by 2 bases and J by 4 bases, with 12 bases left in between. The CDR3 consists of 15 residues. Germline CDR1 is MNHEY and CDR2 is SMNVEV (reference sequence). The DNA for the CDR3 is TGTGCCAGCAGTTTAGGAGGGGGGGCAAATCAGCCCCAGCATTTT. Amino acids: CASSLGGGANQPQHF.

The chain carries TRBV18 and TRBJ1-1; TRBD1 aligns across 10 bases. The V segment lost 4 bases and the J segment 0 bases; nucleotides outside the gene matches: 5. Germline V CDR1 and CDR2: KGHSH, LQKENI. This CDR3 has 16 amino acids. The CDR3 DNA sequence: TGTGCCAGCTCACGGGGGACAGGGGACATGAACACTGAAGCTTTCTTT. This codes for CASSRGTGDMNTEAFF.

The chain combines TRBV15 with TRBJ1-4; D is possibly TRBD1 (5 bases). The ends were cut back, 5 bases at V and 7 bases at J, with 17 bases in the middle. The CDR3 spans 15 residues. The V gene's germline CDR1 is LNHNV and CDR2 YYDKDF (reference sequence). CDR3 nucleotides: TGTGCCACCAGCTCGCAGTGGGACGGAAGTGAAAAACTGTTTTTT. It yields the protein CATSSQWDGSEKLFF.

The V and J genes are TRBV28 and TRBJ1-1; a weak D match, TRBD1 (6 bases). The germline V gene encodes CDR1 MDHEN and CDR2 SYDVKM. V shed 10 bases and J shed 6 bases, with 15 bases lying between them. This CDR3 has 12 residues. As DNA, the CDR3 is TGTGCCACCCGACAGGCCCCGGCTGAAGCTTTCTTT. Residues: CATRQAPAEAFF.

J is TRBJ1-1 and V is TRBV5-6; maybe TRBD1 (5 bases). The V end lost 1 base, the J end lost 1 base, and 8 bases lay between the germline ends. The CDR3 runs to 14 residues. In germline, CDR1 is SGHDT, CDR2 YYEEEE. Here the CDR3 DNA reads TGTGCCAGCAGCTTGAGGACACCGAACACTGAAGCTTTCTTT. The encoded protein is CASSLRTPNTEAFF. The full variable domain, rest sourced from reference TRBV5-6 and TRBJ1-1, is DAGVTQSPTHLIKTRGQQVTLRCSPKSGHDTVSWYQQALGQGPQFIFQYYEEEERQRGNFPDRFSGHQFPNYSSELNVNALLLGDSALYLCASSLRTPNTEAFFGQGTRLTVV.

The chain combines TRBV11-2 with TRBJ2-3; D call uncertain. Trimming took off 1 base at V and 0 bases at J, with 8 bases between the two ends. Germline V gene data show CDR1 as SGHAT and CDR2 as FQNNGV. The CDR3 runs to 15 residues. The CDR3, as DNA: TGTGCCAGCAGCTTAGGTGGCCGTAGCACAGATACGCAGTATTTT. Translation gives CASSLGGRSTDTQYF.

The V gene is TRBV4-1, the J gene TRBJ1-5; weak D call: TRBD1 (6 bases). Germline V gene lookup returns CDR1 MGHRA and CDR2 YSYEKL. The CDR3 sequence is 15 residues long. V was trimmed by 4 bases and J by 4 bases, leaving 14 bases between them. CDR3: CASSPNRDTNQPQHF. The CDR3 region has the DNA TGCGCCAGCAGCCCAAACCGGGACACAAATCAGCCCCAGCATTTT.

The chain combines TRBV2 with TRBJ1-1; D gene unclear. CDR1 is SNHLY, CDR2 FYNNEI, per germline. The CDR3 sequence is 15 residues long. V was trimmed by 4 bases and J by 0 bases, leaving 12 bases between them. Written as DNA, the CDR3 is TGTGCCAGCAGTGCCGAGGGAGGGATGAACACTGAAGCTTTCTTT. It translates to CASSAEGGMNTEAFF.

V gene TRBV19 combines with J gene TRBJ2-2; 8 positions agree with TRBD2. The CDR3 runs 16 residues. Germline lookup yields CDR1 LNHDA and CDR2 SQIVND (reference sequence). V lost 6 bases, J lost 1 base, and 7 bases stayed unmatched. The CDR3 region has the DNA TGTGCCAGTAGCTCGGGAGGGCCCTGGAACACCGGGGAGCTGTTTTTT. Translating gives CASSSGGPWNTGELFF.

The J gene is TRBJ2-7, the V gene TRBV27, with D possibly called TRBD1 or TRBD2 (6 bases each). This CDR3 is 14 amino acids long. Germline V gives CDR1 MNHEY, CDR2 SMNVEV (reference sequence). V was trimmed by 5 bases and J by 3 bases, leaving 14 bases between them. CDR3 loop: CASSPRGTNYEQYF. The CDR3 bases are TGTGCCAGCAGTCCACGGGGGACAAACTACGAGCAGTACTTC.

V and J are TRBV9 and TRBJ2-2; weak D call: TRBD2 (5 bases). Germline V lookup: CDR1 SGDLS, CDR2 YYNGEE. The CDR3 loop spans 15 amino acids. V was shortened by 0 bases and J by 4 bases, with 10 bases between the two germline ends. CDR3 region: CASSVEAGVTGELFF. The CDR3 nucleotides are TGTGCCAGCAGCGTAGAAGCCGGGGTCACCGGGGAGCTGTTTTTT. The full variable domain, its missing parts supplied by reference TRBV9 and TRBJ2-2, is DSGVTQTPKHLITATGQRVTLRCSPRSGDLSVYWYQQSLDQGLQFLIQYYNGEERAKGNILERFSAQQFPDLHSELNLSSLELGDSALYFCASSVEAGVTGELFFGEGSRLTVL.

This chain joins TRBV11-2 and TRBJ2-1; 11 nucleotides match TRBD2. Trimming cost V 5 bases and J 5 bases; bases outside gene matches: 11. Germline V gene lookup returns CDR1 SGHAT and CDR2 FQNNGV. The CDR3 spans 17 residues. The CDR3 reads CASSLAGGLAVHNEQFF. As DNA, the CDR3 is TGTGCCAGCAGCCTAGCGGGGGGCCTAGCGGTGCACAATGAGCAGTTCTTC. Looking up the rest from reference TRBV11-2 and TRBJ2-1 gives the full variable domain: EAGVAQSPRYKIIEKRQSVAFWCNPISGHATLYWYQQILGQGPKLLIQFQNNGVVDDSQLPKDRFSAERLKGVDSTLKIQPAKLEDSAVYLCASSLAGGLAVHNEQFFGPGTRLTVL.

This chain joins TRBV11-2 and TRBJ2-2, with TRBD2 matching 11 bases. Germline V gene lookup returns CDR1 SGHAT and CDR2 FQNNGV. V shed 5 bases, J shed 5 bases, and the junction held 7 bases outside the gene matches. The CDR3 covers 16 residues. CDR3 sequence: CASSVSGRAGTGELFF. The CDR3 region has the DNA TGTGCCAGCAGCGTTAGCGGGAGGGCGGGGACCGGGGAGCTGTTTTTT.

The V gene is TRBV7-9, the J gene TRBJ2-3; D is undetermined. CDR3 size: 14 residues. Looked up from germline, CDR1 is SEHNR and CDR2 is FQNEAQ (reference sequence). V dropped 5 bases and J dropped 0 bases, with 9 bases sitting between them. The CDR3 nucleotides are TGTGCCAGCAGCGATCAGAGTAGCACAGATACGCAGTATTTT. Protein product: CASSDQSSTDTQYF.

This chain joins TRBV30 and TRBJ1-1; D gene ambiguous. Trimming shortened V by 1 base and J by 2 bases, and 8 bases separated the two germline ends. CDR1 and CDR2 (germline): GTSNPN, SVGIG (reference sequence). CDR3 size: 13 residues. CDR3 residues: CAWSAAENTEAFF. The CDR3 DNA reads TGTGCCTGGAGTGCCGCAGAAAACACTGAAGCTTTCTTT.

The gene calls are TRBV2 and TRBJ1-4, with TRBD1 as a possible D gene (6 bases). V was trimmed by 7 bases and J by 4 bases, leaving 13 bases between them. This CDR3 region has 14 residues. Germline V gene data show CDR1 as SNHLY and CDR2 as FYNNEI. The CDR3 reads CASTDRQNNEKLFF. Written as DNA, the CDR3 is TGTGCCAGCACCGACAGGCAGAATAATGAAAAACTGTTTTTT.

In its sample, this clone was seen once. This chain joins TRBV13 and TRBJ2-3, with 8 nucleotides matching TRBD2. The CDR3 has 12 residues. The ends lost 4 bases at V and 9 bases at J; junction bases unmatched: 3. CDR1 and CDR2 (germline): PRHDT, FYEKMQ (reference sequence). The CDR3 bases are TGTGCCAGCAGCTCCAAGCGGGAGACGCAGTATTTT. Protein sequence: CASSSKRETQYF.

This chain connects TRBV4-1 to TRBJ2-4; D may be TRBD1 (6 bases). This CDR3 is built from 16 residues. Per the germline V gene, CDR1 is MGHRA and CDR2 is YSYEKL. The V gene lost 3 bases and the J gene lost 7 bases, with 19 bases spanning the gap. This CDR3 reads CASSQTSQGRMNIQYF. The DNA for the CDR3 is TGCGCCAGCAGCCAGACTTCACAGGGAAGAATGAACATTCAGTACTTC.

This rearrangement joins TRBV9 to TRBJ2-1, with TRBD2 identical over 7 bases. V lost 0 bases, J lost 7 bases, and 10 bases stayed unmatched. This CDR3 comprises 16 residues. Germline values: CDR1 SGDLS, CDR2 YYNGEE. The CDR3 spells CASSVVEGGPLNEQFF. In nucleotides, the CDR3 is TGTGCCAGCAGCGTAGTCGAGGGAGGGCCACTAAATGAGCAGTTCTTC.